A selection of T cell receptor beta chains follows, all from one sample in a study of blood T cell repertoires in COVID-19. The data were produced by immunoSEQ multiplex PCR, yet TCRdb's version contains in-frame clones alone and is incomplete. The data show more than 80,000 clones, about 85% seen once. Material: peripheral blood. The source is a woman older than 75 with COVID-19, enrolled during active disease. Both conserved end residues are trimmed from each CDR3. A D gene is named only where the DNA matches it firmly. Clone size is shown for a subset of rows, as once, few, many or a class of expanded clone.

size,V,D,CDR3
NA,TRBV7-2,NA,ASRAGSTSSTDTQY
NA,TRBV4-1,NA,ASSQEPMKRDIQY
NA,TRBV11-3,TRBD1,ASSLGGQPYLEAF
once,TRBV6-2/TRBV6-3,TRBD2,ASSYPAGGEQY
NA,TRBV28,NA,ASSSPGTFGTEAF
NA,TRBV24-1,TRBD1,ATSRTGGFGDTQY
NA,TRBV7-2,NA,ASSSQVWPGLTGELF
NA,TRBV27,TRBD2,ASARDYPYEQY
NA,TRBV4-1,NA,ASSQEARGNEQF
NA,TRBV11-2,NA,ASSSYYEQF
NA,TRBV6-5,NA,ASGPPFPQH
NA,TRBV27,NA,ASSLRTGSNQPQH
once,TRBV20-1,TRBD2,SASGSGGYGETQY
NA,TRBV28,TRBD2,ASSRSGSPLERY
NA,TRBV6-2/TRBV6-3,NA,ASSGQWTQPQH
NA,TRBV27,NA,ASSRQLPGANVLT
NA,TRBV5-6,NA,ASSLDVLGPQH
NA,TRBV19,NA,ASSTWTAEAF
NA,TRBV21-1,NA,ASSKGTSGKIDTQY
NA,TRBV27,NA,ASSLQTPQGNYGYT
NA,TRBV5-1,NA,ASAPGGNYGYT
NA,TRBV7-2,TRBD1,ASSLAGTGVYYGYT
NA,TRBV23-1,NA,ARGAGRNTIY
few,TRBV6-5,NA,ASRRGAGTGELF
NA,TRBV30,TRBD1,AWSVLTGRQPQH
NA,TRBV7-2,NA,ASSSSRSSYEQY
NA,TRBV27,TRBD1,ASRKGQGQSGANVLT
NA,TRBV4-1,NA,ASSQDNGLQETQY
NA,TRBV28,TRBD2,ASSATRLAGITGELF